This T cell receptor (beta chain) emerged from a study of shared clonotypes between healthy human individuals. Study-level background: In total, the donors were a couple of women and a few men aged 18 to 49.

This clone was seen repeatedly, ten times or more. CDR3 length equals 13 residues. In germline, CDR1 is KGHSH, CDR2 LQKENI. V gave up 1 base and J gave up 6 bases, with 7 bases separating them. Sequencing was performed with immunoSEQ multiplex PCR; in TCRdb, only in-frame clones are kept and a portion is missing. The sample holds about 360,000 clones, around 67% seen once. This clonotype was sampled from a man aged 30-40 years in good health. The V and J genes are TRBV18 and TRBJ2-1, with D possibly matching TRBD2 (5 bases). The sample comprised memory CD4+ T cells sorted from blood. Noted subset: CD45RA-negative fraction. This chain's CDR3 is CASSPLGSNEQFF. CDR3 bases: TGTGCCAGCTCACCACTTGGGAGCAATGAGCAGTTCTTC.